Described below is a single T cell receptor beta chain sequence and its context. Its antigen is still unknown. These data come from a study of OX40 agonist ivuxolimab in advanced cancers. Overall study: The patients received agonistic anti-OX40 (CD134) antibody ivuxolimab. People in dose escalation had one of these cancers: hepatocellular carcinoma, melanoma, renal cell or head and neck cancer.

Between the trimmed V and J ends, which lost 1 base and 0 bases, there was a span of 1 base. Germline lookup yields CDR1 LNHNV and CDR2 YYDKDF (reference sequence). The CDR3 covers 13 residues. Findings of the study overall: Within 6 weeks, CD4+ and CD8+ blood T cells expanded clonally at 0.1 to 3.0 mg/kg. Clonal expansion among partial responders at 0.1-3.0 mg/kg ranked near the lowest.

This table comes from immunoSEQ multiplex PCR, and its TCRdb copy is limited to in-frame clones, with some not included. The sample lists tens of thousands of clones; more than 85% were seen once. The sequence was obtained from an adult with an advanced solid tumor such as melanoma, head and neck, liver or kidney cancer. The chain employs TRBV15 and TRBJ1-5; D gene ambiguous. The sample here was CD4+ or CD8+ T cells sorted from blood, taken in a trial of the OX40 agonist ivuxolimab. CDR3 coding DNA: TGTGCCACCAGCAGAGGTAGCAATCAGCCCCAGCATTTT. It specifies CATSRGSNQPQHF. Together with reference TRBV15 and TRBJ1-5, the CDR3 gives the full variable domain: DAMVIQNPRYQVTQFGKPVTLSCSQTLNHNVMYWYQQKSSQAPKLLFHYYDKDFNNEADTPDNFQSRRPNTSFCFLDIRSPGLGDTAMYLCATSRGSNQPQHFGDGTRLSIL.